This TCR beta chain was recorded in a study of CD8 T cells in ankylosing spondylitis. Quantitative barcoded 5'-RACE was used to prepare TCR beta libraries. TCRdb called the 5' RACE reads again in MiXCR, with one record for every CDR3 protein. The data hold 350,000 or so distinct CDR3 sequences, with roughly 12% observed a single time. With regard to this clonotype: This may arise from a read error, as a much more abundant clone is one base away.

V lost 2 bases, J lost 4 bases, and 18 bases lay in between. CDR1 is MDHEN and CDR2 is SYDVKM in the germline V gene. This CDR3 has 17 amino acids. The chain links TRBV28 to TRBJ2-1; TRBD2 is a possible D gene (7 bases). Sequencing input: blood, either unsorted or a sorted T cell fraction (not recorded which). The source of this sequence is a female donor with ankylosing spondylitis or in good health (not recorded which). The CDR3 protein is CASSLAAGASGYNEQFF. The CDR3 coding sequence is TGTGCCAGCAGTTTAGCCGCGGGGGCTAGCGGTTACAATGAGCAGTTCTTC.